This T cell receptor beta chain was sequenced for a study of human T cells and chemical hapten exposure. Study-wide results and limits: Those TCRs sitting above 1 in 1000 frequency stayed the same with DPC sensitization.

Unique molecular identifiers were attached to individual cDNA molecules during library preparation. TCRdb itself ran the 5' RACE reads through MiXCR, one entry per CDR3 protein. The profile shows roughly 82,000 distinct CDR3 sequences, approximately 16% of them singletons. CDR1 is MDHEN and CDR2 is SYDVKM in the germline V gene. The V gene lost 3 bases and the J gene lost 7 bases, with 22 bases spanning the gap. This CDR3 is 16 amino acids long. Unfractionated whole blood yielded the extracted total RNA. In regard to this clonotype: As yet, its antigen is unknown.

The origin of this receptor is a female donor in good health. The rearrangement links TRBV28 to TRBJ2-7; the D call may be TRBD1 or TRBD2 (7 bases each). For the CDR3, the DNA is TGTGCCAGCAGTTTCTACCAGGGGGGGGGCCAAGGGGAGCAGTACTTC. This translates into CASSFYQGGGQGEQYF. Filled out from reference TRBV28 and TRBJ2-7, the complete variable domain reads DVKVTQSSRYLVKRTGEKVFLECVQDMDHENMFWYRQDPGLGLRLIYFSYDVKMKEKGDIPEGYSVSREKKERFSLILESASTNQTSMYLCASSFYQGGGQGEQYFGPGTRLTVT.